These 31 T cell receptor beta chains were sequenced from one sample in a study of cytomegalovirus exposure and HLA in healthy donors. Use of 60 Vbeta and 13 Jbeta primers characterized the PCR. Sequenced by immunoSEQ multiplex PCR; TCRdb stores in-frame clones only, minus some. This repertoire shows around 150,000 clones, approximately 79% found once; its top ten account for about 0.62%. The sample comprised PBMCs. The receptors here all came from a male donor in good health and CMV-seronegative.

This clone was counted once. J is TRBJ2-2 and V is TRBV5-1; 10 bases map to TRBD2. CDR1 is SGHRS, CDR2 YFSETQ, per germline. V lost 3 bases and J lost 3; bases outside the gene matches: 2. The CDR3 runs 15 residues. In DNA, the CDR3 is TGCGCCAGCAGCTCTAGCGGGAGACACACCGGGGAGCTGTTTTTT. It encodes CASSSSGRHTGELFF. The whole variable domain, remainder taken from reference TRBV5-1 and TRBJ2-2, is KAGVTQTPRYLIKTRGQQVTLSCSPISGHRSVSWYQQTPGQGLQFLFEYFSETQRNKGNFPGRFSGRQFSNSRSEMNVSTLELGDSALYLCASSSSGRHTGELFFGEGSRLTVL.

In the case of this clone: The junction departs from the called germline gene at one end, perhaps through a read error. The chain is built from TRBV29-1 and TRBJ1-5, with 8 bases matching TRBD1. Germline CDR1 and CDR2: SQVTM and ANQGSEA. This CDR3 contains 13 residues. The DNA for the CDR3 is TGCAGCGTTCTAGGACAGGGCAACCAGCCCCAGCATTTT. Translating gives CSVLGQGNQPQHF.

The chain recombines TRBV25-1 with TRBJ1-5, with D maybe TRBD1 (6 bases). CDR1 is MGHDK, CDR2 SYGVNS, per germline. This CDR3 spans 13 amino acids. The V end lost 8 bases, the J end lost 6 bases, and 14 bases lay between the germline ends. The CDR3 region is CASAGVFGQPQHF. The CDR3 DNA sequence: TGTGCCAGCGCAGGGGTCTTTGGTCAGCCCCAGCATTTT.

CDR3 sequence (DNA): TGCGCCAGCAGCTTCGCCGGGGAGCTGTTTTTT. It codes for CASSFAGELFF. The chain joins TRBV5-1 to TRBJ2-2, with D unresolved. The V and J ends lost 2 bases and 6 bases respectively, with 2 bases between them. The V gene's germline CDR1 is SGHRS and CDR2 YFSETQ. This CDR3 contains 11 residues.

The rearrangement joins TRBV11-3 to TRBJ2-5; the D gene is possibly TRBD1 (7 bases). Germline CDR1 SGHNT, CDR2 YENEEA. The CDR3 runs to 14 residues. V was clipped by 7 bases and J by 11 bases, with 23 bases between them. The chain's CDR3 is CASTNRQGSGEQYF. CDR3 in DNA: TGTGCCAGCACCAACAGACAGGGATCGGGGGAGCAGTACTTC.

The chain joins TRBV27 to TRBJ2-2, with D unresolved. CDR1 is MNHEY and CDR2 is SMNVEV in the germline V gene (reference sequence). The CDR3 loop spans 14 amino acids. V shed 3 bases and J shed 5 bases, with 10 bases lying between them. CDR3 sequence (DNA): TGTGCCAGCAGTTTCTCCAGGAAAACCGGGGAGCTGTTTTTT. As protein: CASSFSRKTGELFF.

The J gene is TRBJ2-3, the V gene TRBV5-6; D perhaps matches TRBD2 (6 bases). Germline-derived CDR1 and CDR2 are SGHDT and YYEEEE. The CDR3 has 16 amino acids. V lost 0 bases and J lost 7, with 18 bases in between. The DNA of the CDR3 is TGTGCCAGCAGCTTGGGAATGAGGGAGGAGGGGCATACGCAGTATTTT. Its protein product is CASSLGMREEGHTQYF.

The chain couples TRBV7-2 to TRBJ2-5; maybe TRBD2 (6 bases). The CDR3 contains 15 residues. Trimming removed 5 bases from V and 4 bases from J, with 17 bases in between. Germline V gives CDR1 SGHTA, CDR2 FQGNSA. CDR3 in amino acids: CASSRPSAGTETQYF. The DNA for the CDR3 is TGTGCCAGCAGCCGACCTAGCGCGGGCACAGAGACCCAGTACTTC. Filled out from reference TRBV7-2 and TRBJ2-5, the complete variable domain reads GAGVSQSPSNKVTEKGKDVELRCDPISGHTALYWYRQSLGQGLEFLIYFQGNSAPDKSGLPSDRFSAERTGGSVSTLTIQRTQQEDSAVYLCASSRPSAGTETQYFGPGTRLLVL.

V usage is TRBV2 and J usage is TRBJ2-5; D is possibly TRBD1 (5 bases). This CDR3 has 13 residues. V gave up 7 bases and J gave up 7 bases, with 16 bases separating them. In germline, CDR1 is SNHLY, CDR2 FYNNEI. Written as DNA, the CDR3 is TGTGCCAGCACCGATCGGTACCAGGGGACCCAGTACTTC. This translates into CASTDRYQGTQYF. The full variable domain, completed using reference TRBV2 and TRBJ2-5, is EPEVTQTPSHQVTQMGQEVILRCVPISNHLYFYWYRQILGQKVEFLVSFYNNEISEKSEIFDDQFSVERPDGSNFTLKIRSTKLEDSAMYFCASTDRYQGTQYFGPGTRLLVL.

J is TRBJ1-1 and V is TRBV5-1; 9 bases map to TRBD1. The CDR3 is 15 amino acids. Trimming removed 0 bases from V and 2 bases from J; junction bases left unmatched: 2. Germline V gene data show CDR1 as SGHRS and CDR2 as YFSETQ. The CDR3 sequence is CASSLAGQGNTEAFF. The CDR3 nucleotides are TGCGCCAGCAGCTTGGCGGGACAGGGAAACACTGAAGCTTTCTTT.

This clone came up once. J is TRBJ2-1 and V is TRBV5-1; TRBD2 aligns across 8 bases. This CDR3 is built from 15 residues. CDR1 SGHRS and CDR2 YFSETQ come from the germline V gene. Trimming took 4 bases from V and 2 from J; bases not matched to a gene: 5. The CDR3 sequence is CASSPRGGAYNEQFF. CDR3 bases: TGCGCCAGCAGCCCCCGGGGGGGGGCCTACAATGAGCAGTTCTTC.

The rearrangement links TRBV6-5 to TRBJ1-4; D is undetermined. Germline values: CDR1 MNHEY, CDR2 SVGAGI. The CDR3 runs to 11 residues. V lost 6 bases and J 10 bases, leaving 9 bases between the germline ends. CDR3 amino acids: CASRSPGKLFF. The CDR3 nucleotides read TGTGCCAGCAGAAGTCCAGGAAAACTGTTTTTT.

The chain recombines TRBV7-2 with TRBJ1-1; possible D gene TRBD1, 6 bases. The CDR3 totals 15 residues. Trimming took 1 base from V and 1 from J, leaving 10 bases between them. Germline CDR1 is SGHTA and CDR2 is FQGNSA. The CDR3 nucleotides read TGTGCCAGCAGCTTAGAACAGGGCTCGAACACTGAAGCTTTCTTT. This gives the protein CASSLEQGSNTEAFF.

The chain uses TRBV6-1 and TRBJ1-5, with TRBD1 as a possible D gene (5 bases). Germline CDR1 reads MNHNS; CDR2 reads SASEGT. The CDR3 covers 16 residues. The ends were cut back, 1 base at V and 0 bases at J, with 10 bases in the middle. The CDR3 loop reads CASSEDRSYSNQPQHF. CDR3 DNA: TGTGCCAGCAGTGAAGACAGGAGCTATAGCAATCAGCCCCAGCATTTT.

V gene TRBV4-3 combines with J gene TRBJ1-4, with unresolved D. Between the trimmed V and J ends, which lost 4 bases and 6 bases, there was a span of 15 bases. Germline lookup yields CDR1 LGHNA and CDR2 YSLEER. The CDR3 spans 15 residues. The CDR3 coding sequence is TGCGCCAGCAGCCCCCGGCGAATGGGAGATGAAAAACTGTTTTTT. This codes for CASSPRRMGDEKLFF.

The gene calls are TRBV7-2 and TRBJ1-1; tentative D call: TRBD1 (6 bases). Trimming took 2 bases from V and 4 from J, leaving 23 bases between them. The CDR3 has 18 amino acids. The V gene's germline CDR1 is SGHTA and CDR2 FQGNSA. In DNA, the CDR3 is TGTGCCAGCAGCTTAAGAGGTTTCCAACAGGGCCTTCCCACTGAAGCTTTCTTT. Translating gives CASSLRGFQQGLPTEAFF.

The V call is TRBV5-1, the J call TRBJ2-1; D ambiguous. The CDR3 is made up of 14 amino acids. V dropped 2 bases and J dropped 4 bases, with 10 bases sitting between them. The V gene's germline CDR1 is SGHRS and CDR2 YFSETQ. CDR3 coding DNA: TGCGCCAGCAGCTTAACGTACGGGTACAATGAGCAGTTCTTC. It yields the protein CASSLTYGYNEQFF.

This chain connects TRBV4-3 to TRBJ1-6; D remains ambiguous. The germline gives CDR1 LGHNA, CDR2 YSLEER. The CDR3 totals 17 residues. The ends were cut back, 0 bases at V and 1 base at J, with 10 bases in the middle. The CDR3: CASSQDHRESYNSPLHF. The DNA for the CDR3 is TGCGCCAGCAGCCAAGATCATAGGGAGTCCTATAATTCACCCCTCCACTTT.

The J gene is TRBJ1-2, the V gene TRBV18; 7 bases map to TRBD1. The germline V gene encodes CDR1 KGHSH and CDR2 LQKENI. J was trimmed by 8 bases and V by 5 bases; bases with no gene match: 11. The CDR3 spans 14 residues. This CDR3 is CASSGDSQSGGYTF. CDR3 DNA sequence: TGTGCCAGCTCAGGGGACAGCCAAAGTGGGGGCTACACCTTC. The variable domain in full, completed from reference TRBV18 and TRBJ1-2, reads NAGVMQNPRHLVRRRGQEARLRCSPMKGHSHVYWYRQLPEEGLKFMVYLQKENIIDESGMPKERFSAEFPKEGPSILRIQQVVRGDSAAYFCASSGDSQSGGYTFGSGTRLTVV.

V and J are TRBV19 and TRBJ2-2, with 7 positions matching TRBD1. The CDR3 is 14 residues long. V trimming: 4 bases; J trimming: 4 bases; junction bases outside the gene matches: 3. Germline-derived CDR1 and CDR2 are LNHDA and SQIVND (reference sequence). The CDR3 here is CASSSQGVTGELFF. The CDR3 DNA reads TGTGCCAGTAGTAGTCAGGGGGTCACCGGGGAGCTGTTTTTT. Looking up the rest from reference TRBV19 and TRBJ2-2 gives the full variable domain: DGGITQSPKYLFRKEGQNVTLSCEQNLNHDAMYWYRQDPGQGLRLIYYSQIVNDFQKGDIAEGYSVSREKKESFPLTVTSAQKNPTAFYLCASSSQGVTGELFFGEGSRLTVL.

The V and J genes are TRBV2 and TRBJ1-5, with D tentatively TRBD1 (5 bases). Germline V gene lookup returns CDR1 SNHLY and CDR2 FYNNEI. The CDR3 length is 13 residues. The V end lost 4 bases, the J end lost 6 bases, and 10 bases lay between the germline ends. CDR3 coding DNA: TGTGCCAGCAGTGGGGGGGGTTCTCAGCCCCAGCATTTT. It codes for CASSGGGSQPQHF.

V and J are TRBV7-2 and TRBJ2-3; 10 nucleotides align to TRBD2. The CDR3 loop spans 15 amino acids. Germline lookup yields CDR1 SGHTA and CDR2 FQGNSA. Trimming removed 2 bases from V and 6 bases from J; junction bases left unmatched: 5. This CDR3 reads CASSLSGRAEDTQYF. The CDR3 bases are TGTGCCAGCAGCTTAAGCGGGAGGGCCGAGGATACGCAGTATTTT.

The V call is TRBV27, the J call TRBJ2-1; 10 bases map to TRBD1. V was pared by 7 bases and J by 6 bases, with 9 bases of the junction left unmatched. The CDR3 contains 15 residues. CDR1 MNHEY and CDR2 SMNVEV come from the germline V gene (reference sequence). The CDR3 is CASTQRWDRGNEQFF. The CDR3 DNA reads TGTGCCAGCACCCAACGATGGGACAGGGGCAATGAGCAGTTCTTC.

Worth noting for this clone: The identical CDR3 is also encoded by other nucleotide sequences in the sample. The chain has TRBV5-1 and TRBJ1-2; 7 nucleotides line up with TRBD1. The CDR3 is 13 amino acids. From germline, CDR1 is SGHRS and CDR2 YFSETQ. V gave up 4 bases and J gave up 4 bases; unmatched junction bases: 4. CDR3 DNA: TGCGCCAGCAGCCCCGGACAGGCCTATGGCTACACCTTC. Amino acids: CASSPGQAYGYTF.

V and J are TRBV7-9 and TRBJ2-7; a possible D gene is TRBD2 (7 bases). The V and J ends lost 0 bases and 6 bases respectively, with 18 bases between them. The CDR3 is 16 residues long. CDR1 SEHNR and CDR2 FQNEAQ come from the germline V gene (reference sequence). This CDR3 is CASSLAPGGLFPEQYF. The CDR3 DNA is TGTGCCAGCAGCTTAGCGCCGGGGGGCCTTTTCCCCGAGCAGTACTTC.

The V and J genes are TRBV6-5 and TRBJ1-3; 10 bases align to TRBD1. In germline, CDR1 is MNHEY, CDR2 SVGAGI. V shed 4 bases, J shed 0 bases, and the junction held 3 bases outside the gene matches. This CDR3 comprises 16 residues. In nucleotides, the CDR3 is TGTGCCAGCAGTTTGACAGGGGGCAGCTCTGGAAACACCATATATTTT. Its translation: CASSLTGGSSGNTIYF.

This rearrangement joins TRBV5-6 to TRBJ2-5, with D perhaps matching TRBD2 (7 bases). The CDR3 has 14 residues. Germline CDR1 reads SGHDT; CDR2 reads YYEEEE. V lost 0 bases to trimming and J lost 7 bases, with 13 bases between them. CDR3: CASSLVPGEGTQYF. In nucleotides, the CDR3 is TGTGCCAGCAGCTTGGTCCCAGGGGAGGGGACCCAGTACTTC.

This clone was seen just once. The V gene is TRBV10-3, the J gene TRBJ1-6; 7 positions agree with TRBD1. This CDR3 is 13 amino acids long. Germline assignment: CDR1 ENHRY and CDR2 SYGVKD. J gave up 7 bases and V 8 bases, and 5 bases lay outside the gene matches. The DNA for the CDR3 is TGTGCCATCTGGACAGGCGGGAATTCACCCCTCCACTTT. Translation gives CAIWTGGNSPLHF.

The chain has TRBV6-1 and TRBJ1-4; D unclear. Trimming cost V 2 bases and J 0 bases, with 7 bases left between them. CDR1 is MNHNS, CDR2 SASEGT, per germline. This CDR3 is built from 15 residues. Here the CDR3 reads CASSEIRATNEKLFF. CDR3 nucleotides: TGTGCCAGCAGTGAAATACGGGCAACTAATGAAAAACTGTTTTTT.

The rearrangement joins TRBV7-2 to TRBJ2-1; perhaps TRBD1 as D (5 bases). CDR3 length equals 15 residues. Germline V CDR1 and CDR2: SGHTA, FQGNSA. Deletions cut 1 base from V and 4 bases from J, with 11 bases between. The CDR3: CASSLEGARYNEQFF. The DNA for the CDR3 is TGTGCCAGCAGCTTAGAAGGGGCTAGGTACAATGAGCAGTTCTTC.

The chain links TRBV6-5 to TRBJ2-7; D is perhaps TRBD2 (5 bases). Germline V CDR1 and CDR2: MNHEY, SVGAGI. V was shortened by 6 bases and J by 1 base, with 13 bases between the two germline ends. This CDR3 contains 14 residues. CDR3 residues: CASSPSGESYEQYF. CDR3 DNA sequence: TGTGCCAGCAGCCCCTCCGGGGAATCCTACGAGCAGTACTTC.